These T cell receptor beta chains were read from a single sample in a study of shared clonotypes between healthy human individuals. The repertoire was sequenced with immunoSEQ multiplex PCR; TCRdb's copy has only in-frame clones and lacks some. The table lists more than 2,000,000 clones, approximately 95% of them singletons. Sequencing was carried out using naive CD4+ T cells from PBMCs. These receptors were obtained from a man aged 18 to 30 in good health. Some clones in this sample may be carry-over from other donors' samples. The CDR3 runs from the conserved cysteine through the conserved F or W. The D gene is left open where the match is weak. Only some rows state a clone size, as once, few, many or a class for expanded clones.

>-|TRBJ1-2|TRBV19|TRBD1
CASSIATGAYGYTF
TGTGCCAGTAGTATCGCGACAGGGGCCTATGGCTACACCTTC
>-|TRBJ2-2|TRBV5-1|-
CASSLESGTPGELFF
TGCGCCAGCAGCTTGGAGTCAGGGACTCCCGGGGAGCTGTTTTTT
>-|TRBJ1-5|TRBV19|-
CASSILPSRNQPQHF
TGTGCCAGTAGTATTCTACCGAGTAGGAATCAGCCCCAGCATTTT
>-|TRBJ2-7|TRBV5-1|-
CASSWGTSSKYEQYF
TGCGCCAGCAGCTGGGGGACAAGTTCAAAGTACGAGCAGTACTTC
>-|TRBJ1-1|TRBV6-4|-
CASSREVSGNTEAFF
TGTGCCAGCAGCCGCGAGGTTTCGGGAAACACTGAAGCTTTCTTT
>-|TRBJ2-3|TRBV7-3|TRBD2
CASSLASGGTDTQYF
TGTGCCAGCAGCTTAGCTAGCGGGGGCACAGATACGCAGTATTTT
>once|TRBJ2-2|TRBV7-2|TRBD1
CASSGHRGRVAGELFF
TGTGCCAGCAGCGGACACAGGGGGCGCGTGGCCGGGGAGCTGTTTTTT
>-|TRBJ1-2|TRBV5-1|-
CASSFPGNGYTF
TGCGCCAGCAGCTTCCCAGGGAATGGCTACACCTTC
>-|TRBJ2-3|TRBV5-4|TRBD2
CASSFPSSRRGGTDTQYF
TGTGCCAGCAGCTTTCCGTCTAGCAGGAGGGGAGGGACAGATACGCAGTATTTT
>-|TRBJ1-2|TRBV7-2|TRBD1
CASSIGTENYGYTF
TGTGCCAGCAGCATAGGGACAGAAAACTATGGCTACACCTTC
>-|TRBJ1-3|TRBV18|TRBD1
CASSPGQGGGNTIYF
TGTGCCAGCTCTCCGGGACAGGGAGGCGGAAACACCATATATTTT
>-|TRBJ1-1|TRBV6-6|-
CASSYSAGNTEAFF
TGTGCCAGCAGTTACTCAGCGGGGAACACTGAAGCTTTCTTT
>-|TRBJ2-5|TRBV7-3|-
CASSLQGRETQYF
TGTGCCAGCAGCCTACAGGGTCGAGAGACCCAGTACTTC
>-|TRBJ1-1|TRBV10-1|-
CASSTGRNTEAFF
TGCGCCAGCAGCACAGGGCGGAACACTGAAGCTTTCTTT
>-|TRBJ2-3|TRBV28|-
CASSLPTTDTQYF
TGTGCCAGCAGCTTACCTACCACAGATACGCAGTATTTT
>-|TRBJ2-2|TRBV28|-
CASSPPRGLGGELFF
TGTGCCAGCAGTCCTCCCCGGGGGCTGGGCGGGGAGCTGTTTTTT
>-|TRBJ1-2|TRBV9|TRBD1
CASTRDSYGYTF
TGTGCCAGCACCAGGGACAGCTATGGCTACACCTTC
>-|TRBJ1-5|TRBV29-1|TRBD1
CSVRDSNQPQHF
TGCAGCGTTCGGGACAGTAATCAGCCCCAGCATTTT
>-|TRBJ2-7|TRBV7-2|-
CASRQAHTGTGTYEQYF
TGTGCCAGCAGACAGGCGCACACCGGGACTGGCACCTACGAGCAGTACTTC
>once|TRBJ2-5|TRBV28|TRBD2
CASSLSFGIAGGIEETQYF
TGTGCCAGCAGTTTAAGTTTTGGTATAGCGGGAGGGATTGAAGAGACCCAGTACTTC
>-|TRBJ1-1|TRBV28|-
CASSYDSNTEAFF
TGTGCCAGCAGTTACGACAGCAACACTGAAGCTTTCTTT
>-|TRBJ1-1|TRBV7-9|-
CASSLGRTGVTEAFF
TGTGCCAGCAGCTTGGGGCGAACTGGAGTCACTGAAGCTTTCTTT
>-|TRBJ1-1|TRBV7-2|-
CASSPVYEAFF
TGTGCCAGCAGCCCCGTATACGAAGCTTTCTTT
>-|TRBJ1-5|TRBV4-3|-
CASSQTSSRASNQPQHF
TGCGCCAGCAGCCAAACGTCGAGTAGGGCGAGCAATCAGCCCCAGCATTTT
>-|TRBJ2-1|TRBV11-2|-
CASSLDHTEGPYNEQFF
TGTGCCAGCAGCTTAGATCATACGGAGGGCCCCTACAATGAGCAGTTCTTC
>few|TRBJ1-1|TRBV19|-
CASSIGGASAEAFF
TGTGCCAGTAGTATTGGGGGGGCGAGCGCTGAAGCTTTCTTT
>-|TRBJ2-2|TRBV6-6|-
CASETRANTGELFF
TGTGCCAGCGAAACACGGGCAAACACCGGGGAGCTGTTTTTT